In its sample, the clone carrying this T cell receptor beta chain was seen once. The repertoire was sequenced with immunoSEQ multiplex PCR; TCRdb's copy has only in-frame clones and lacks some. The sample lists about 68,000 clones; 60% to 85% were seen once. V shed 2 bases and J shed 2 bases, with 17 bases lying between them. CDR3 length equals 16 residues. Germline V CDR1 and CDR2: SGHRS, YFSETQ. This entry is derived from a study of blood T cell repertoires in COVID-19. The source is a human donor in a cohort sampled during active COVID-19. The sample consisted of peripheral blood. The J gene is TRBJ2-7, the V gene TRBV5-1, with D perhaps TRBD1 (8 bases). The CDR3 sequence: CASSFNGQGGAYEQYF. The CDR3 DNA reads as TGCGCCAGCAGCTTCAACGGACAGGGAGGGGCCTACGAGCAGTACTTC.